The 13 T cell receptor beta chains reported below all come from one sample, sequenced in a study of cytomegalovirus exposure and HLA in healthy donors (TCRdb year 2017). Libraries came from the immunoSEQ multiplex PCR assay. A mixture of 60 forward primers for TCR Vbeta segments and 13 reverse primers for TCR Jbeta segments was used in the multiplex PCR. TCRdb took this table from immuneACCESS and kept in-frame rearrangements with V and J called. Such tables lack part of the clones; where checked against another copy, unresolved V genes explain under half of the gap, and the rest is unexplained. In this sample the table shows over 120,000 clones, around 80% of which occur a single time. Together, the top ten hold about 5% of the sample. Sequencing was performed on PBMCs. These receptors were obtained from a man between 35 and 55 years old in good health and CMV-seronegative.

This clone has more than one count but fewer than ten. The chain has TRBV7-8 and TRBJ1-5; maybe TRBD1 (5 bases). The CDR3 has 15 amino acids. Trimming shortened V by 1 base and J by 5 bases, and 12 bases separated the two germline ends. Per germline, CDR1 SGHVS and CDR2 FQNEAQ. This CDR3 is CASSLGGTGHQPQHF. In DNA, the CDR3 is TGTGCCAGCAGCTTAGGAGGGACTGGTCATCAGCCCCAGCATTTT.

The CDR3 DNA sequence: TGTGCCTGGGAAAATTCCGGGACAGAGACTTTCTTT. Translated, it gives CAWENSGTETFF. V and J are TRBV30 and TRBJ1-1, with TRBD1 matching over 7 bases. The junction had 12 bases not matched to a gene; V was cut back by 5 bases and J by 12 bases. This CDR3 region has 12 residues. Germline CDR1 reads GTSNPN; CDR2 reads SVGIG (reference sequence).

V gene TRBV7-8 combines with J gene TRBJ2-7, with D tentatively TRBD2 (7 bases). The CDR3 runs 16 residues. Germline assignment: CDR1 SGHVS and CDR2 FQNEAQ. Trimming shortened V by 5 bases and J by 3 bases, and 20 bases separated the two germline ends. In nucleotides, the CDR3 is TGTGCCAGCAGCCCACCCCGGGGGGCGGGGAACTACGAGCAGTACTTC. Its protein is CASSPPRGAGNYEQYF.

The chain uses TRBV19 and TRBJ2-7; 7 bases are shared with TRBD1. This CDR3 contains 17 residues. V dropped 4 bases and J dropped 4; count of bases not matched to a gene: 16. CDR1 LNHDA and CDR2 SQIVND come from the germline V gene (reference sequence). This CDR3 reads CASSTHRRDRDRYEQYF. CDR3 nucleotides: TGTGCCAGTAGTACCCATCGACGGGACAGAGACCGATACGAGCAGTACTTC.

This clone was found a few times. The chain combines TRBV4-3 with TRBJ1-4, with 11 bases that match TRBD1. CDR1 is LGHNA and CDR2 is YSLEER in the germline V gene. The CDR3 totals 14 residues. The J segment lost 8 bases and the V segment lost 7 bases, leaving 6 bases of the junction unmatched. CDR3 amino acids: CASTEDRGQEKLFF. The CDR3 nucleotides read TGCGCCAGCACCGAGGACAGGGGGCAGGAAAAACTGTTTTTT.

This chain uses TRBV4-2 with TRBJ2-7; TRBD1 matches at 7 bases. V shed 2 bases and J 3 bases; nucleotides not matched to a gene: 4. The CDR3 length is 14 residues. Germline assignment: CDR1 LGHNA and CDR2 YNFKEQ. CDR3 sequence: CASSQRGQNYEQYF. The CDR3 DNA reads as TGTGCCAGCAGCCAAAGGGGGCAGAACTACGAGCAGTACTTC.

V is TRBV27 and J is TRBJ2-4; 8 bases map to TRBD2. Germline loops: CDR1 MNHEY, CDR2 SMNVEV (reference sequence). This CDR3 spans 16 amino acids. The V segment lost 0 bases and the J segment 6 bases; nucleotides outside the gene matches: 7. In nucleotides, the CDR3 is TGTGCCAGCAGTTTATCAGGAACTAGCGGCTTAAACATTCAGTACTTC. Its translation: CASSLSGTSGLNIQYF.

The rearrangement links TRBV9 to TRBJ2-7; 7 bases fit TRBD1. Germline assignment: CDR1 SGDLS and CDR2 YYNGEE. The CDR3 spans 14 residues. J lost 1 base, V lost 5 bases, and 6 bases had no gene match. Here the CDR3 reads CASSRGTASYEQYF. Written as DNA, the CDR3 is TGTGCCAGCAGTCGAGGGACAGCGTCCTACGAGCAGTACTTC.

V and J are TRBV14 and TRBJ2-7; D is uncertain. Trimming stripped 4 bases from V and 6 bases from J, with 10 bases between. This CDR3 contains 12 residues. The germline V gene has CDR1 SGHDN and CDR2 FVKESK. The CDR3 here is CASSLILREQYF. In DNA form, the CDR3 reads TGTGCCAGCAGCCTCATACTCCGCGAGCAGTACTTC.

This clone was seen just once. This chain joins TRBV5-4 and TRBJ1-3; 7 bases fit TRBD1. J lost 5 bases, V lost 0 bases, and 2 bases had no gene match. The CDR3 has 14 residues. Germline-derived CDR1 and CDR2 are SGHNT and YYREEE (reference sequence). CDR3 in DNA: TGTGCCAGCAGCTTGGAAGGGGGCCGAAACACCATATATTTT. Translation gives CASSLEGGRNTIYF.

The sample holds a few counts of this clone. The CDR3 protein is CAISESTEWSSEAFF. CDR3 nucleotides: TGTGCCATCAGTGAGTCGACAGAATGGAGCTCTGAAGCTTTCTTT. The chain uses TRBV10-3 and TRBJ1-1; D perhaps matches TRBD1 (5 bases). Germline V gene lookup returns CDR1 ENHRY and CDR2 SYGVKD. V lost 0 bases to trimming and J lost 6 bases, with 14 bases between them. This CDR3 region has 15 residues.

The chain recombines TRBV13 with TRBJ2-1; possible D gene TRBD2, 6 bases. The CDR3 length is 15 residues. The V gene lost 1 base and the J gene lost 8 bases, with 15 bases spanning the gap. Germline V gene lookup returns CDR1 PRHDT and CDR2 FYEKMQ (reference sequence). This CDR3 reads CASSLDQRRGDEQFF. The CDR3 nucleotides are TGTGCCAGCAGCTTAGACCAGCGGAGGGGCGATGAGCAGTTCTTC.

The CDR3 region is CASSLGSAGDEAFF. In DNA, the CDR3 is TGTGCCAGCAGCTTAGGGTCGGCGGGAGACGAAGCTTTCTTT. This sequence joins TRBV7-9 and TRBJ1-1; D is undetermined. V lost 1 base and J lost 8, with 14 bases in between. In germline, CDR1 is SEHNR, CDR2 FQNEAQ (reference sequence). The CDR3 runs 14 residues. Full variable domain (remainder filled in from reference TRBV7-9 and TRBJ1-1): DTGVSQNPRHKITKRGQNVTFRCDPISEHNRLYWYRQTLGQGPEFLTYFQNEAQLEKSRLLSDRFSAERPKGSFSTLEIQRTEQGDSAMYLCASSLGSAGDEAFFGQGTRLTVV.